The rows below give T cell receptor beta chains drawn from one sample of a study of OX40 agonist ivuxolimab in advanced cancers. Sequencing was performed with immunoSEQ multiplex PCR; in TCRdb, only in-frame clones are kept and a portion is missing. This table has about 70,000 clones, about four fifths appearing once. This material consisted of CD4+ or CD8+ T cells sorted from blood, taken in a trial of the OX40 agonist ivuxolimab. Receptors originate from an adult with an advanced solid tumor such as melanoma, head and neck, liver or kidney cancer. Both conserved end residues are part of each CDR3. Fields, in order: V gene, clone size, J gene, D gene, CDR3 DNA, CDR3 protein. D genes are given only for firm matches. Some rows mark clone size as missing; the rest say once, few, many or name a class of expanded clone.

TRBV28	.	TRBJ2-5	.	TGTGCCAGCAGTCCCTTTCAGGGAAGTGAGACCCAGTACTTC	CASSPFQGSETQYF
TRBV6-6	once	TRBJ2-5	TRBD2	TGTGCCAGCTCAACTAGCGGGGGGGCGGAGACCCAGTACTTC	CASSTSGGAETQYF
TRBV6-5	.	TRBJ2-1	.	TGTGCCAGCAGTTACGATCCCTTGTCTATGGTCGATGAGCAGTTCTTC	CASSYDPLSMVDEQFF
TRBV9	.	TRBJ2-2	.	TGTGCCAGCAGCGTCGAGGTGCTGAACACCGGGGAGCTGTTTTTT	CASSVEVLNTGELFF
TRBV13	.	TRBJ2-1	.	TGTGCCAGCACCCTACCGTACCCGGCGGCACACAATGAGCAGTTCTTC	CASTLPYPAAHNEQFF
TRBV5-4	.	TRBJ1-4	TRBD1	TGTGCCAGCAGCTCCCCGGGACAGGGGTCAACTAATGAAAAACTGTTTTTT	CASSSPGQGSTNEKLFF
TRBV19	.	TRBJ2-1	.	TGTGCCAGTAGTATTGAGGGCTCAAGCTCCTACAATGAGCAGTTCTTC	CASSIEGSSSYNEQFF
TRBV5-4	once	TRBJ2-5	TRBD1	TGTGCCAGCAGCTCCCGGGACAGGGGAGAGACCCGGTACTTC	CASSSRDRGETRYF
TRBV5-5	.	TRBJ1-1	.	TGTGCCAGCAGCTCAACAGGGACCACTGAAGCTTTCTTT	CASSSTGTTEAFF
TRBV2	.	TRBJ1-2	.	TGTGCCAGCAAAAAGGTCGGGGGCTACACCTTC	CASKKVGGYTF
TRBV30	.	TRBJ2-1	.	TGTGCCTGGAGTGTAGGGACAGCGGGGACTAGGTTCTACAATGAGCAGTTCTTC	CAWSVGTAGTRFYNEQFF
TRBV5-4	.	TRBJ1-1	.	TGTGCCAGCAGCCACCGGGACCTTGGTTCGGTCGAAGCTTTCTTT	CASSHRDLGSVEAFF
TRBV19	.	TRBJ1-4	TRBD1	TGTGCCAGTAGTAGTCCCGGGACAGGGGGCTCAGCTAATGAAAAACTGTTTTTT	CASSSPGTGGSANEKLFF
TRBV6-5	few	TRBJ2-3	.	TGTGCCAGCAGTTACGGGGGGGCTAGCACAGATACGCAGTATTTT	CASSYGGASTDTQYF
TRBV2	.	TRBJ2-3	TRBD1	TGTGCCAGCAGTGGCAGGGGGCTCACGAATAGCACAGATACGCAGTATTTT	CASSGRGLTNSTDTQYF
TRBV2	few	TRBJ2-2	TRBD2	TGTGCCAGCAGTGAAGGAGGCGGGAGGGTCGGCGGGGAGCTGTTTTTT	CASSEGGGRVGGELFF
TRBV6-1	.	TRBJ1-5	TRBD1	TGTGCCAGCAGTGCGAAGACAGGGCGGGATCAGCCCCAGCATTTT	CASSAKTGRDQPQHF
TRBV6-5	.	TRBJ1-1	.	TGTGCCAGCGGAAGGACGGGGAACACTGAAGCTTTCTTT	CASGRTGNTEAFF